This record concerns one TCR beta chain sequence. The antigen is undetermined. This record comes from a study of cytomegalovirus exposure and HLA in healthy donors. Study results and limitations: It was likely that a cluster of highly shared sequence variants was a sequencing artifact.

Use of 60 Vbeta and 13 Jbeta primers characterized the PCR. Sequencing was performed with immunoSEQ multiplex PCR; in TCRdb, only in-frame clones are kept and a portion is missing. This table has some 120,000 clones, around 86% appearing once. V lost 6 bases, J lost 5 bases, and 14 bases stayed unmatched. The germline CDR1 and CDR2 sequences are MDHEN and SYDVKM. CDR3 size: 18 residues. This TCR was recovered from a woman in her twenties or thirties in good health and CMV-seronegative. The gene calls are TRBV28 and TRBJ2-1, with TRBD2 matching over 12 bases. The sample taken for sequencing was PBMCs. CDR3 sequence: CASRDLAGGPSGNNEQFF. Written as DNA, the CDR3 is TGTGCCAGCAGGGATCTAGCGGGAGGGCCGTCGGGAAACAATGAGCAGTTCTTC.